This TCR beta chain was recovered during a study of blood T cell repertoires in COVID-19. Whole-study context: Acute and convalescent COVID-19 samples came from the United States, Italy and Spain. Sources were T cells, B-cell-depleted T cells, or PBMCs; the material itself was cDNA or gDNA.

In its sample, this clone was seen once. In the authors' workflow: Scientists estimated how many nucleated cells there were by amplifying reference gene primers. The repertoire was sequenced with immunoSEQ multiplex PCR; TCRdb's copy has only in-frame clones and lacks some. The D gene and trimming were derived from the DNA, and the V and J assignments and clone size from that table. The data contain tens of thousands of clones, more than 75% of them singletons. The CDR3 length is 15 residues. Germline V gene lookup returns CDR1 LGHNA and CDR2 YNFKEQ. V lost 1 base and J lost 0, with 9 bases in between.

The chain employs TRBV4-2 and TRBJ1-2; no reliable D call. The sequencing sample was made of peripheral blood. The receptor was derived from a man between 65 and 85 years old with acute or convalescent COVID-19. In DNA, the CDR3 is TGTGCCAGCAGCCAAGCACCTCTAGCTAACTATGGCTACACCTTC. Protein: CASSQAPLANYGYTF.